This TCR beta chain appears in the sequencing data of a study of T cell responses to AZD1222 COVID-19 vaccine. Findings and caveats of the study: When two AZD1222 doses had been given, Spike-specific TCR breadth and depth rose. Nearly half of unique spike-specific TCRs reportedly avoided B.1.351 and B.1.1.7 mutated regions. Donors were mostly white British, more females; clonal diversity possibly underestimated. At study baseline, merely six AZD1222 recipients were seropositive.

On this clone: Its target is not known.

The germline CDR1 and CDR2 sequences are LNHDA and SQIVND (reference sequence). CDR3 size: 16 residues. Trimming left V 5 bases short and J 1 base short, with 16 bases between. Clones were read by immunoSEQ multiplex PCR, and TCRdb kept only the in-frame ones, dropping some. The sample holds about 220,000 clones, approximately 94% seen once. The starting material was peripheral blood, obtained on day 0 of MenACWY control vaccination. The receptor was isolated from an adult in good health. This chain connects TRBV19 to TRBJ2-3; possible D gene TRBD1, 6 bases. CDR3 nucleotide sequence: TGTGCCAGTAGTCGGTACAGGGAGAGGGGCACAGATACGCAGTATTTT. Translating it yields CASSRYRERGTDTQYF.